The present T cell receptor beta chain was sequenced within a study of CD8+ T cells in alopecia areata. After isolation, RNA underwent reverse transcription to generate cDNA as the sequencing template. Profiling relied on immunoSEQ multiplex PCR, and the TCRdb table lists in-frame clones only, not all of them. The sample contains 90,000 to 150,000 clones, about 50% of which appear only once. Treatment denoted: oral pan-JAK inhibitor, 5-10 mg twice daily. Peripheral blood and lesional scalp punch biopsies came from alopecia areata patients. This clone was detected only once. Its antigen is as yet unknown. Study-level findings and limits: Numerous expanded lesional clones remained in scalp and blood during tofacitinib.

Per germline, CDR1 GTSNPN and CDR2 SVGIG (reference sequence). CDR3 length equals 15 residues. V shed 1 base and J shed 2 bases, with 12 bases lying between them. Sequencing was performed on CD4+ T cells sorted from blood, taken at week 4, from a patient treated with tofacitinib. V is TRBV30 and J is TRBJ2-1; D unresolved. The TCR originated in a human donor with alopecia areata. CDR3 sequence reads: CAWSAGGHPYNEQFF. Here the CDR3 DNA reads TGTGCCTGGAGTGCGGGCGGCCATCCCTACAATGAGCAGTTCTTC. Full variable domain (rest looked up from reference TRBV30 and TRBJ2-1): SQTIHQWPATLVQPVGSPLSLECTVEGTSNPNLYWYRQAAGRGLQLLFYSVGIGQISSEVPQNLSASRPQDRQFILSSKKLLLSDSGFYLCAWSAGGHPYNEQFFGPGTRLTVL.